This T cell receptor beta chain was identified in a study of beta chain features in type 1 diabetes. General observations from the study: cDNA sequencing could over-represent cells with high TCR expression.

This clone was detected a few times. The antigen is unknown. Populations obtained by sorting all exceeded 95% purity. The isolated RNA, all of it, was reverse transcribed, so expressed TCRB transcripts were what got sequenced. The method was immunoSEQ multiplex PCR; TCRdb's version includes in-frame clones alone and lacks a portion of them. The sample holds some 230,000 clones, 7.5% to 10% seen once. The specimen was naive CD4+ T cells from blood. The sequence was collected from a woman younger than 30 in good health.

The CDR3: CASSLGLAGGDYEQYF. CDR3 bases: TGCGCCAGCAGCTTGGGACTAGCGGGAGGAGATTACGAGCAGTACTTC. The gene calls are TRBV5-1 and TRBJ2-7; 13 positions agree with TRBD2. The CDR3 is 16 amino acids. Germline V gene lookup returns CDR1 SGHRS and CDR2 YFSETQ. J lost 4 bases, V lost 0 bases, and 4 bases had no gene match.